This is a list of T cell receptor beta chains from one sample in a study of beta chain features in type 1 diabetes. Clones were sequenced by immunoSEQ multiplex PCR, and TCRdb holds only the in-frame ones, with some missing. This sample yields fewer than 250,000 clones, of which over 7.5% are seen a single time; just under 0.035% belongs to the top ten. Sequenced sample: naive CD4+ T cells from blood. Receptors originate from a woman between 18 and 30 years old in good health. CDR3s include the opening cysteine and the closing phenylalanine or tryptophan. A D gene is named only where the DNA matches it firmly. Where a row states a size, it is once, few, many or the class of an expanded clone; other rows omit it.

TRBJ2-7 | TRBV7-9 | TRBD2 | few | CASSSRPGLATYYEQYF | TGTGCCAGCAGCTCCAGACCGGGACTAGCGACATACTACGAGCAGTACTTC
TRBJ2-5 | TRBV5-6 | TRBD2 | - | CASSLVTSGGEAQYF | TGTGCCAGCAGCTTAGTGACTAGCGGGGGAGAGGCCCAGTACTTC
TRBJ2-1 | TRBV5-1 | - | few | CASSLEGDYNEQFF | TGCGCCAGCAGCTTGGAAGGGGACTACAATGAGCAGTTCTTC
TRBJ1-1 | TRBV30 | TRBD1 | - | CAWEPGGTEAFF | TGTGCCTGGGAACCAGGGGGAACTGAAGCTTTCTTT
TRBJ2-7 | TRBV11-2 | TRBD2 | - | CASSPRGSGAYEQYF | TGTGCCAGCAGCCCCCGGGGTAGCGGGGCCTACGAGCAGTACTTC
TRBJ1-5 | TRBV6-5 | - | - | CASSQRGGAKPQHF | TGTGCCAGCAGTCAACGGGGGGGCGCGAAGCCCCAGCATTTT
TRBJ2-1 | TRBV9 | - | - | CASSVSASSYNEQFF | TGTGCCAGCAGCGTGAGCGCTAGCTCCTACAATGAGCAGTTCTTC
TRBJ2-2 | TRBV9 | TRBD1 | - | CASSVDRGPTGELFF | TGTGCCAGCAGCGTAGATAGGGGGCCCACCGGGGAGCTGTTTTTT
TRBJ1-2 | TRBV11-2 | - | once | CASSLGWGEANYGYTF | TGTGCCAGCAGCTTAGGTTGGGGCGAGGCTAACTATGGCTACACCTTC
TRBJ2-7 | TRBV13 | TRBD2 | - | CASSLVRLAGEHEQYF | TGTGCCAGCAGCTTAGTGCGACTAGCGGGAGAACACGAGCAGTACTTC
TRBJ1-2 | TRBV28 | TRBD1 | - | CASSLRDREHGYTF | TGTGCCAGCAGTTTACGTGACAGGGAACATGGCTACACCTTC
TRBJ2-1 | TRBV18 | TRBD1 | few | CASSPLEQGEYNEQFF | TGTGCCAGCTCACCACTTGAACAGGGGGAATACAATGAGCAGTTCTTC
TRBJ1-4 | TRBV27 | TRBD1 | once | CASSSLLTQRQGYNEKLFF | TGTGCCAGCAGTTCTCTCCTTACCCAACGACAGGGATATAATGAAAAACTGTTTTTT
TRBJ2-5 | TRBV19 | - | - | CASSIRETQYF | TGTGCCAGTAGTATCCGGGAGACCCAGTACTTC
TRBJ2-7 | TRBV9 | - | few | CASSVVPGSIYEQYF | TGTGCCAGCAGCGTAGTTCCGGGGTCCATCTACGAGCAGTACTTC
TRBJ2-3 | TRBV10-3 | TRBD1 | few | CAISVLPQGKLTDTQYF | TGTGCCATCAGTGTTCTACCACAGGGGAAACTCACAGATACGCAGTATTTT
TRBJ2-3 | TRBV30 | TRBD1 | few | CAWSGQGAGDTQYF | TGTGCCTGGAGCGGGCAGGGGGCTGGAGATACGCAGTATTTT
TRBJ2-7 | TRBV29-1 | - | - | CSAMRGRYEQYF | TGCAGCGCCATGCGGGGACGTTACGAGCAGTACTTC
TRBJ2-7 | TRBV28 | - | - | CASSLLAEREQYF | TGTGCCAGCAGTTTACTAGCTGAGAGGGAGCAGTACTTC
TRBJ1-5 | TRBV15 | TRBD1 | few | CATSRDRDQPQHF | TGTGCCACCAGCAGGGACAGGGATCAGCCCCAGCATTTT
TRBJ1-1 | TRBV7-9 | - | few | CASIMTGNTEAFF | TGTGCCAGCATCATGACAGGGAACACTGAAGCTTTCTTT
TRBJ2-1 | TRBV27 | - | few | CASSLRTPRNEQFF | TGTGCCAGCAGTTTACGGACACCACGGAATGAGCAGTTCTTC
TRBJ2-3 | TRBV30 | - | few | CAWNRGRREEVQYF | TGTGCCTGGAATAGGGGCCGGAGGGAGGAGGTGCAGTATTTT
TRBJ2-1 | TRBV5-6 | TRBD1 | few | CASRGTDRGLYNEQFF | TGTGCCAGCAGAGGGACCGACAGGGGGCTCTACAATGAGCAGTTCTTC
TRBJ2-7 | TRBV5-4 | - | few | CASSQDLYYEQYF | TGTGCCAGCAGCCAGGATCTATACTACGAGCAGTACTTC
TRBJ2-1 | TRBV19 | TRBD1 | few | CASSNTGASYNEQFF | TGTGCCAGTAGCAACACAGGGGCGTCCTACAATGAGCAGTTCTTC
TRBJ1-4 | TRBV25-1 | - | - | CASSETRGARSNEKLFF | TGTGCCAGCAGCGAAACGCGGGGGGCGCGGAGTAATGAAAAACTGTTTTTT
TRBJ2-3 | TRBV5-1 | - | few | CASSLSGSPDTQYF | TGCGCCAGCAGCCTGAGCGGTAGCCCAGATACGCAGTATTTT
TRBJ1-6 | TRBV11-2 | - | - | CASIPQAPLFYNSPLHF | TGTGCCAGCATCCCTCAGGCCCCATTATTTTATAATTCACCCCTCCACTTT
TRBJ2-7 | TRBV20-1 | - | - | CSAYQGIEQYF | TGCAGTGCTTATCAGGGTATCGAGCAGTACTTC
TRBJ2-1 | TRBV4-2 | - | - | CASSQVRDEQFF | TGTGCCAGCAGCCAAGTCAGGGATGAGCAGTTCTTC
TRBJ2-1 | TRBV4-1 | - | few | CASSQDLASYNEQFF | TGCGCCAGCAGCCAAGACCTAGCGTCATACAATGAGCAGTTCTTC
TRBJ1-1 | TRBV27 | - | - | CASSLQGRGGTEAFF | TGTGCCAGCAGTTTACAGGGGAGGGGAGGGACTGAAGCTTTCTTT
TRBJ1-2 | TRBV29-1 | TRBD1 | - | CSVGSSGTGRFF | TGCAGCGTTGGATCCTCCGGGACAGGGCGTTTCTTC
TRBJ1-1 | TRBV18 | - | - | CASRTTGGTEAFF | TGTGCCAGCCGCACGACTGGGGGGACTGAAGCTTTCTTT
TRBJ2-5 | TRBV6-6 | - | - | CASRVGRTAETQYF | TGTGCCAGCAGGGTCGGAAGGACTGCGGAGACCCAGTACTTC
TRBJ1-1 | TRBV6-5 | - | - | CASSYSGGLAEAFF | TGTGCCAGCAGTTACTCTGGGGGCCTCGCTGAAGCTTTCTTT
TRBJ2-1 | TRBV4-2 | TRBD2 | - | CASSQRTSGRGNEQFF | TGTGCCAGCAGCCAAAGGACTAGCGGGAGGGGTAATGAGCAGTTCTTC
TRBJ1-5 | TRBV28 | - | few | CASSLDYRRSNQPQHF | TGTGCCAGCAGTTTAGATTATCGTCGGTCGAATCAGCCCCAGCATTTT
TRBJ2-1 | TRBV5-4 | TRBD2 | - | CASSLEAGGGNEQFF | TGTGCCAGCAGCTTGGAAGCGGGAGGGGGGAATGAGCAGTTCTTC
TRBJ2-2 | TRBV7-6 | - | few | CASSRTIRGTNTGELFF | TGTGCCAGCAGTCGAACCATCCGGGGTACGAACACCGGGGAGCTGTTTTTT
TRBJ1-1 | TRBV6-1 | - | few | CASSFTGYEDEAFF | TGTGCCAGCAGTTTTACAGGGTATGAGGATGAAGCTTTCTTT
TRBJ2-5 | TRBV7-3 | TRBD2 | - | CASSSGASGGRETQYF | TGTGCCAGCAGCTCAGGAGCTAGCGGGGGACGAGAGACCCAGTACTTC
TRBJ1-4 | TRBV2 | TRBD1 | - | CASSGGQMNEKLFF | TGTGCCAGCAGTGGGGGACAGATGAATGAAAAACTGTTTTTT
TRBJ2-3 | TRBV7-9 | - | few | CASSSSGTDTQYF | TGTGCCAGCAGCTCTAGCGGCACAGATACGCAGTATTTT
TRBJ2-1 | TRBV7-6 | TRBD2 | - | CASSQLRVTSGSDEQFF | TGTGCCAGCAGCCAACTACGGGTAACTAGCGGGAGTGATGAGCAGTTCTTC
TRBJ1-1 | TRBV5-1 | - | few | CASSQGVGNTEAFF | TGCGCCAGCAGCCAAGGGGTCGGGAACACTGAAGCTTTCTTT
TRBJ1-5 | TRBV27 | TRBD1 | few | CASSSRGVRGSNQPQHF | TGTGCCAGCAGCTCCAGGGGGGTTCGGGGTAGCAATCAGCCCCAGCATTTT
TRBJ2-3 | TRBV19 | TRBD2 | - | CASKPAGEVDTQYF | TGTGCCAGTAAGCCGGCGGGGGAGGTAGATACGCAGTATTTT
TRBJ1-6 | TRBV18 | - | few | CASGKETVSNSPLHF | TGTGCCAGCGGAAAGGAGACAGTTTCAAATTCACCCCTCCACTTT
TRBJ2-7 | TRBV9 | TRBD1 | many | CASSVEGRGLGEQYF | TGTGCCAGCAGCGTAGAAGGTAGGGGGCTGGGCGAGCAGTACTTC
TRBJ2-4 | TRBV27 | TRBD2 | - | CASSPTVAGGTLAKNIQYF | TGTGCCAGCAGTCCTACGGTAGCGGGAGGGACACTAGCCAAAAACATTCAGTACTTC
TRBJ1-6 | TRBV4-1 | TRBD1 | few | CASSQRDRVALSPLHF | TGCGCCAGCAGCCAACGTGACAGGGTGGCATTGTCACCCCTCCACTTT
TRBJ2-7 | TRBV10-2 | - | few | CASSERGEQYF | TGCGCCAGCAGTGAGCGGGGCGAGCAGTACTTC
TRBJ2-4 | TRBV6-1 | - | - | CASSNIAKNIQYF | TGTGCCAGCAGTAATATAGCCAAAAACATTCAGTACTTC
TRBJ2-5 | TRBV6-5 | TRBD1 | - | CASTLPGQGRETQYF | TGTGCCAGCACTCTTCCGGGACAGGGAAGAGAGACCCAGTACTTC
TRBJ2-2 | TRBV10-2 | - | - | CATNRDGAGATGELFF | TGCGCCACCAATAGGGATGGGGCAGGGGCCACCGGGGAGCTGTTTTTT
TRBJ2-5 | TRBV5-1 | TRBD2 | - | CASSLEGLEKETQYF | TGCGCCAGCAGCTTGGAGGGACTAGAGAAAGAGACCCAGTACTTC
TRBJ1-2 | TRBV18 | - | few | CASSPYQGSYGYTF | TGTGCCAGCTCACCATACCAGGGGTCTTATGGCTACACCTTC